This is a list of T cell receptor beta chains from one sample in a study of T cells after posttransplantation cyclophosphamide. Libraries were prepared by immunoSEQ multiplex PCR; TCRdb keeps only in-frame clonotypes and omits some of them. The table shows roughly 49,000 clones, with 86% occurring only once. Sequenced sample: PBMCs. Receptors originate from a man aged 30 to 45 with a blood cancer, CMV-positive, and with a related stem cell donor. The CDR3 runs from the conserved cysteine through the conserved F or W.

J: TRBJ2-5
V: TRBV2
CDR3: CASSTSGIQETQYF

J: TRBJ1-5
V: TRBV19
CDR3: CASSSRASGSNQPQHF

J: TRBJ1-5
V: TRBV5-1
CDR3: CASSLGTGGNQPQHF

J: TRBJ1-4
V: TRBV18
CDR3: CASSPLRTDSNEKLFF

J: TRBJ2-3
V: TRBV27
CDR3: CASSLTSGRSDTQYF

J: TRBJ1-4
V: TRBV7-2
CDR3: CASSLDQTLNEKLFF

J: TRBJ1-2
V: TRBV5-4
CDR3: CASSSREGGMDYGYTF

J: TRBJ1-3
V: TRBV19
CDR3: CASAQQASGNTIYF

J: TRBJ2-3
V: TRBV5-4
CDR3: CASSLGPGSSTDTQYF

J: TRBJ2-7
V: TRBV7-6
CDR3: CASSPLAGGMGEQYF

J: TRBJ1-1
V: TRBV16
CDR3: CASSQSNRGNTEAFF

J: TRBJ2-7
V: TRBV4-2
CDR3: CASSQDLSGGSYEQYF

J: TRBJ2-7
V: TRBV7-9
CDR3: CASSMGLPEEQYF

J: TRBJ2-1
V: TRBV6-6
CDR3: CASSSRGSFINEQFF

J: TRBJ2-3
V: TRBV5-1
CDR3: CASSTISGSADTQYF

J: TRBJ2-3
V: TRBV7-3
CDR3: CASSLDYNTQYF